This entry describes one TCR beta chain. MiXCR, run by TCRdb on the 5' RACE reads, gives a single entry per CDR3 protein. The sample includes 190,000 or so distinct CDR3 sequences, over 20% of them seen just once. This entry comes from a study of T-cell memory formation after mild COVID-19. Input material: PBMCs or a T cell subset sorted from them (not recorded which). The sequence came from an adult woman who had mild COVID-19 (a few samples of this study predate the infection). Cell type and time point are not known.

This CDR3 is CASSPRTENTEAFF. As DNA, the CDR3 is TGTGCCAGCAGTCCCCGGACGGAAAACACTGAAGCTTTCTTT. This chain links TRBV12-3 or TRBV12-4 with TRBJ1-1; D is unresolved. Trimming took 5 bases from V and 2 from J, leaving 12 bases between them. This CDR3 is built from 14 residues.